The rows below give T cell receptor beta chains drawn from one sample of a study of cytomegalovirus exposure and HLA in healthy donors. Clones were read by immunoSEQ multiplex PCR, and TCRdb kept only the in-frame ones, dropping some. Of about 140,000 clones detected, 73% appear once; the ten largest clones hold over 13%. Sequencing was carried out using PBMCs. These receptors were taken from a human donor in good health. CDR3s include the opening cysteine and the closing phenylalanine or tryptophan. The D gene is left open where the match is weak. Clone size is shown for a subset of rows, as once, few, many or a class of expanded clone.

abundance: NA; d_gene: NA; v_gene: TRBV6-6; j_gene: TRBJ2-7; CDR3aa: CASSYSGQSEQYF; CDR3nt: TGTGCCAGCAGTTACTCGGGACAATCCGAGCAGTACTTC
abundance: NA; d_gene: NA; v_gene: TRBV30; j_gene: TRBJ2-1; CDR3aa: CAWTPLYNEQFF; CDR3nt: TGTGCCTGGACCCCCCTGTACAATGAGCAGTTCTTC
abundance: NA; d_gene: NA; v_gene: TRBV7-9; j_gene: TRBJ1-5; CDR3aa: CASSNGRTNQPQHF; CDR3nt: TGTGCCAGCAGCAACGGACGGACTAATCAGCCCCAGCATTTT
abundance: NA; d_gene: TRBD1; v_gene: TRBV28; j_gene: TRBJ1-4; CDR3aa: CAGNRGFNEKLFF; CDR3nt: TGTGCCGGCAACAGGGGATTTAATGAAAAACTGTTTTTT
abundance: NA; d_gene: TRBD2; v_gene: TRBV7-8; j_gene: TRBJ2-7; CDR3aa: CASSLLTSGGYEQYF; CDR3nt: TGTGCCAGCAGCTTACTCACTAGCGGGGGCTACGAGCAGTACTTC
abundance: once; d_gene: TRBD2; v_gene: TRBV30; j_gene: TRBJ2-1; CDR3aa: CAWTSGTYNEQFF; CDR3nt: TGTGCCTGGACTAGCGGGACCTACAATGAGCAGTTCTTC
abundance: NA; d_gene: TRBD2; v_gene: TRBV7-3; j_gene: TRBJ2-5; CDR3aa: CASSNGLAGETQYF; CDR3nt: TGTGCCAGCAGCAATGGACTAGCGGGAGAGACCCAGTACTTC
abundance: NA; d_gene: TRBD2; v_gene: TRBV28; j_gene: TRBJ2-1; CDR3aa: CASSLQLAGAQFF; CDR3nt: TGTGCCAGCAGTCTCCAACTAGCGGGGGCCCAGTTCTTC
abundance: NA; d_gene: TRBD2; v_gene: TRBV5-8; j_gene: TRBJ2-1; CDR3aa: CASSPGWDSGNFNEQFF; CDR3nt: TGTGCCAGCAGCCCTGGCTGGGATAGCGGGAACTTCAATGAGCAGTTCTTC
abundance: NA; d_gene: TRBD1; v_gene: TRBV6-1; j_gene: TRBJ2-1; CDR3aa: CASTGQNNEQFF; CDR3nt: TGTGCCAGCACGGGACAGAACAATGAGCAGTTCTTC
abundance: NA; d_gene: NA; v_gene: TRBV10-3; j_gene: TRBJ1-5; CDR3aa: CAISEGQNQPQHF; CDR3nt: TGTGCCATCAGTGAGGGACAAAATCAGCCCCAGCATTTT
abundance: NA; d_gene: TRBD1; v_gene: TRBV27; j_gene: TRBJ2-7; CDR3aa: CAGRGTNSYEQYF; CDR3nt: TGTGCCGGCAGGGGGACAAACTCCTACGAGCAGTACTTC
abundance: NA; d_gene: TRBD2; v_gene: TRBV6-5; j_gene: TRBJ2-7; CDR3aa: CASSFSGRWYEQYF; CDR3nt: TGTGCCAGCAGTTTCAGCGGGAGATGGTACGAGCAGTACTTC
abundance: few; d_gene: NA; v_gene: TRBV6-4; j_gene: TRBJ1-2; CDR3aa: CASSDTRTVRGGYTF; CDR3nt: TGTGCCAGCAGTGACACCCGAACAGTAAGGGGTGGCTACACCTTC
abundance: NA; d_gene: NA; v_gene: TRBV19; j_gene: TRBJ1-5; CDR3aa: CASSIGAGPQHF; CDR3nt: TGTGCCAGTAGTATAGGGGCAGGACCCCAGCATTTT
abundance: NA; d_gene: TRBD2; v_gene: TRBV28; j_gene: TRBJ2-7; CDR3aa: CASSPWTSGKKGEQYF; CDR3nt: TGTGCCAGCAGTCCCTGGACTAGCGGGAAAAAGGGCGAGCAGTACTTC
abundance: NA; d_gene: TRBD2; v_gene: TRBV9; j_gene: TRBJ2-1; CDR3aa: CASSPRGVLGYNEQFF; CDR3nt: TGTGCCAGCAGCCCCCGGGGGGTTTTGGGGTACAATGAGCAGTTCTTC
abundance: NA; d_gene: NA; v_gene: TRBV5-1; j_gene: TRBJ2-5; CDR3aa: CASSFDWETQYF; CDR3nt: TGCGCCAGCAGCTTTGACTGGGAGACCCAGTACTTC
abundance: few; d_gene: NA; v_gene: TRBV5-1; j_gene: TRBJ2-3; CDR3aa: CASSLDRNTDTQYF; CDR3nt: TGCGCCAGCAGCTTGGACAGAAACACAGATACGCAGTATTTT
abundance: NA; d_gene: NA; v_gene: TRBV6-1; j_gene: TRBJ1-4; CDR3aa: CASSEIAGRGSGKLFF; CDR3nt: TGTGCCAGCAGTGAAATTGCGGGCAGGGGAAGTGGAAAACTGTTTTTT
abundance: NA; d_gene: NA; v_gene: TRBV7-2; j_gene: TRBJ2-2; CDR3aa: CASTSGGELFF; CDR3nt: TGTGCCAGCACAAGCGGCGGGGAGCTGTTTTTT
abundance: medium-sized; d_gene: NA; v_gene: TRBV20-1; j_gene: TRBJ1-2; CDR3aa: CSASDNYGYTF; CDR3nt: TGCAGTGCAAGCGATAACTATGGCTACACCTTC
abundance: NA; d_gene: NA; v_gene: TRBV9; j_gene: TRBJ2-7; CDR3aa: CASSLGDEQYF; CDR3nt: TGTGCCAGCAGCCTCGGGGACGAGCAGTACTTC
abundance: few; d_gene: NA; v_gene: TRBV5-1; j_gene: TRBJ1-4; CDR3aa: CASSNSEKLFF; CDR3nt: TGCGCCAGCAGCAACAGTGAAAAACTGTTTTTT
abundance: NA; d_gene: NA; v_gene: TRBV7-6; j_gene: TRBJ2-5; CDR3aa: CASSLAGAGPRETQYF; CDR3nt: TGTGCCAGCAGCTTAGCGGGGGCGGGCCCCAGGGAGACCCAGTACTTC
abundance: NA; d_gene: NA; v_gene: TRBV15; j_gene: TRBJ2-1; CDR3aa: CATSRDRVRLATVRNEQFF; CDR3nt: TGTGCCACCAGCAGAGATCGGGTCCGGCTAGCCACAGTGAGGAATGAGCAGTTCTTC
abundance: NA; d_gene: NA; v_gene: TRBV27; j_gene: TRBJ2-3; CDR3aa: CASSLRRSGTDTQYF; CDR3nt: TGTGCCAGCAGTCTCAGGAGGTCGGGCACAGATACGCAGTATTTT
abundance: NA; d_gene: TRBD2; v_gene: TRBV7-2; j_gene: TRBJ2-7; CDR3aa: CASRGLAGWNEQYF; CDR3nt: TGTGCCAGCAGAGGACTAGCGGGGTGGAACGAGCAGTACTTC
abundance: NA; d_gene: TRBD1; v_gene: TRBV15; j_gene: TRBJ2-1; CDR3aa: CATIASGTGSYNEQFF; CDR3nt: TGTGCCACCATCGCCTCCGGGACAGGGTCTTACAATGAGCAGTTCTTC
abundance: few; d_gene: TRBD1; v_gene: TRBV5-1; j_gene: TRBJ2-7; CDR3aa: CASSPGTGTYEQYF; CDR3nt: TGCGCCAGCAGCCCAGGGACAGGGACCTACGAGCAGTACTTC
abundance: NA; d_gene: TRBD2; v_gene: TRBV15; j_gene: TRBJ2-7; CDR3aa: CATSLTLAGTYEQYF; CDR3nt: TGTGCCACCAGCCTAACACTAGCGGGAACGTACGAGCAGTACTTC
abundance: NA; d_gene: NA; v_gene: TRBV12-2; j_gene: TRBJ2-7; CDR3aa: CASRKDSFSYEQYF; CDR3nt: TGTGCAAGTCGGAAGGACAGCTTCTCCTACGAGCAGTACTTC
abundance: NA; d_gene: TRBD1; v_gene: TRBV28; j_gene: TRBJ2-2; CDR3aa: CASRSTGTGRTGELFF; CDR3nt: TGTGCCAGCAGGTCCACCGGGACAGGGAGGACCGGGGAGCTGTTTTTT
abundance: NA; d_gene: NA; v_gene: TRBV9; j_gene: TRBJ1-2; CDR3aa: CASSVSRTNRSYGYTF; CDR3nt: TGTGCCAGCAGCGTATCCCGGACAAATCGTAGCTATGGCTACACCTTC
abundance: NA; d_gene: TRBD2; v_gene: TRBV9; j_gene: TRBJ2-1; CDR3aa: CASSTLAGGPNEQFF; CDR3nt: TGTGCCAGCAGCACACTAGCGGGAGGGCCAAATGAGCAGTTCTTC
abundance: once; d_gene: TRBD2; v_gene: TRBV19; j_gene: TRBJ2-3; CDR3aa: CASEAGASRAQYF; CDR3nt: TGTGCCAGTGAAGCGGGAGCATCCAGGGCGCAGTATTTT
abundance: NA; d_gene: NA; v_gene: TRBV5-1; j_gene: TRBJ2-2; CDR3aa: CASSLVAGGRTGELFF; CDR3nt: TGCGCCAGCAGCTTGGTCGCGGGCGGACGGACCGGGGAGCTGTTTTTT
abundance: NA; d_gene: TRBD1; v_gene: TRBV5-1; j_gene: TRBJ2-5; CDR3aa: CASSLDRVRETQYF; CDR3nt: TGCGCCAGCAGCTTAGACAGGGTACGAGAGACCCAGTACTTC